This T cell receptor beta chain is from a study of radiation and T cells in renal cell carcinoma. About the study: Nephrectomy followed 15 Gy stereotactic body radiation by 4 weeks.

The CDR3 totals 15 residues. V was clipped by 1 base and J by 1 base; unmatched bases: 2. CDR1 is SEHNR, CDR2 FQNEAQ, per germline (reference sequence). Profiled with immunoSEQ multiplex PCR; TCRdb holds only in-frame clones, not every one. The sample shows approximately 120,000 clones, around 81% of them seen only once. The time point is: blood 2 weeks post-SBRT. Documented treatment: 15 Gy SBRT to primary tumor, nephrectomy 4 weeks later. Radiation-treated patients gave blood at baseline, week 2 and week 4. Points on this clone: The same CDR3 can be traced to other DNA sequences in this sample.

The TCR was taken from a middle-aged man with renal cell carcinoma. The sample here was blood, taken from a patient whose treatment included radiotherapy and nephrectomy. V gene TRBV7-9 combines with J gene TRBJ2-3; 7 bases match TRBD2. The CDR3 nucleotides read TGTGCCAGCAGCTTAGGGCTAGCGGGCACAGATACGCAGTATTTT. Residues: CASSLGLAGTDTQYF.